This T cell receptor beta chain was obtained from a study of graft-versus-host responses after intestinal transplantation. Study as a whole: The study gave all recipients anti-thymocyte globulin induction, then tacrolimus and steroids for about 3 years.

Concerning this clone itself: Antigen unknown.

Clones were sequenced by immunoSEQ multiplex PCR, and TCRdb holds only the in-frame ones, with some missing. The data show about 100,000 clones, about 90% seen once. Study outcomes and limitations: Researchers found GvH clones in recipient marrow, and some showed up first in ileum or blood.

J gave up 4 bases and V 4 bases, and 10 bases lay outside the gene matches. Germline CDR1 SGHRS, CDR2 YFSETQ. The CDR3 is 15 amino acids. This TCR was sampled from a human donor who received an intestinal transplant. The gene calls are TRBV5-1 and TRBJ2-5; 7 bases match TRBD1. The source material was unstimulated CD4+ T cells sorted from spleen or lymph node cells, sampled before intestinal transplant. The CDR3 DNA follows: TGCGCCAGCAGCCTGGGACAGAAAAAACCAGAGACCCAGTACTTC. It specifies CASSLGQKKPETQYF.